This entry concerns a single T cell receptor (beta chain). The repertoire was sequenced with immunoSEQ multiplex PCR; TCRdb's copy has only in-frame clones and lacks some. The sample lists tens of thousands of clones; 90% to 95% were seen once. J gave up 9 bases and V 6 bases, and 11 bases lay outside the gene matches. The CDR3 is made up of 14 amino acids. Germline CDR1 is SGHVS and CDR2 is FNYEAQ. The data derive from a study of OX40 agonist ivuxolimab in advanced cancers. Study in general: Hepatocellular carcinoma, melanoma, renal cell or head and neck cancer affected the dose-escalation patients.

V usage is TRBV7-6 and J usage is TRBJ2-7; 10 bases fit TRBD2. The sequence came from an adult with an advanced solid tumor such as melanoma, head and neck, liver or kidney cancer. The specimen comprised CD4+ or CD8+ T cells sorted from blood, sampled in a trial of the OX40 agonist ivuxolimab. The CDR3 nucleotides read TGTGCCAGCAGTTCCGGACTAGCGGCCCGGAGGCAGTACTTC. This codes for CASSSGLAARRQYF.